The present T cell receptor (beta chain) was sequenced within a study of glioma-infiltrating T cells. The study's findings and limits: Gliomas, especially low-grade, showed above-expected tissue-blood divergence; non-neoplastic patients showed below. Very few CDR3 sequences were shared between tissue and blood.

Amplification of TCR alpha and beta CDR3 regions from RNA used iRepertoire nested multiplex PCR. Each CDR3 protein gets one entry after TCRdb re-called the multiplex PCR reads with MiXCR. This sample has about 180,000 distinct CDR3 sequences, with roughly two fifths found just once. Between the trimmed V and J ends, which lost 1 base and 6 bases, there was a span of 10 bases. Germline V gives CDR1 SNHLY, CDR2 FYNNEI. This CDR3 is built from 14 residues. This clonotype has more than one count but fewer than ten. The antigen remains undetermined. The rearrangement uses TRBV2 and TRBJ1-5; D gene ambiguous. The origin of this receptor is a human donor with low-grade glioma or glioblastoma, undergoing nonglioma brain surgery, or in good health (not recorded which). The sequencing input was glioma tissue, nonneoplastic brain tissue, or PBMCs (not recorded which). CDR3 DNA: TGTGCCAGCAGTGAAGTGGGAAGAACTCAGCCCCAGCATTTT. Its translation is CASSEVGRTQPQHF. Full variable domain (rest looked up from reference TRBV2 and TRBJ1-5): EPEVTQTPSHQVTQMGQEVILRCVPISNHLYFYWYRQILGQKVEFLVSFYNNEISEKSEIFDDQFSVERPDGSNFTLKIRSTKLEDSAMYFCASSEVGRTQPQHFGDGTRLSIL.